The 30 T cell receptor beta chains reported below all come from one sample, sequenced in a study of early T cells in non-severe SARS-CoV-2 infection. MiXCR, run by TCRdb on the 5' RACE reads, gives a single entry per CDR3 protein. The sample yields more than 90,000 distinct CDR3 sequences, about 13% seen once. Material for sequencing was whole blood. These TCRs come from an adult who was a healthcare worker with PCR-confirmed SARS-CoV-2 infection or an uninfected control (not recorded which).

The V and J genes are TRBV7-2 and TRBJ1-1; D gene unclear. With 2 bases removed from V and 6 bases from J, the gap between germline ends came to 10 bases. From germline, CDR1 is SGHTA and CDR2 FQGNSA. The CDR3 has 13 amino acids. CDR3 sequence: CASSLNIGAEAFF. The CDR3 region has the DNA TGTGCCAGCAGCTTAAATATAGGTGCTGAAGCTTTCTTT. Full variable domain (outside the CDR3, taken from reference TRBV7-2 and TRBJ1-1): GAGVSQSPSNKVTEKGKDVELRCDPISGHTALYWYRQSLGQGLEFLIYFQGNSAPDKSGLPSDRFSAERTGGSVSTLTIQRTQQEDSAVYLCASSLNIGAEAFFGQGTRLTVV.

A few counts support this clonotype. V gene TRBV5-1 combines with J gene TRBJ2-4; 7 bases fit TRBD2. Trimming took 0 bases from V and 6 from J; bases not matched to a gene: 6. This CDR3 is built from 15 residues. Germline CDR1 SGHRS, CDR2 YFSETQ. In nucleotides, the CDR3 is TGCGCCAGCAGCTTGGATTCCGGGAGGCCAAACATTCAGTACTTC. Translation gives CASSLDSGRPNIQYF.

Only a few counts were recorded for this clonotype. The chain employs TRBV19 and TRBJ2-4; D is possibly TRBD1 or TRBD2 (7 bases each). Deletions cut 4 bases from V and 0 bases from J, with 13 bases between. The CDR3 length is 16 residues. The V gene's germline CDR1 is LNHDA and CDR2 SQIVND (reference sequence). CDR3 in DNA: TGTGCCAGTAGTAAGACAGGGAGGGTAGCCAAAAACATTCAGTACTTC. Translation gives CASSKTGRVAKNIQYF. Full variable domain (rest looked up from reference TRBV19 and TRBJ2-4): DGGITQSPKYLFRKEGQNVTLSCEQNLNHDAMYWYRQDPGQGLRLIYYSQIVNDFQKGDIAEGYSVSREKKESFPLTVTSAQKNPTAFYLCASSKTGRVAKNIQYFGAGTRLSVL.

This clonotype was observed a few times. The gene calls are TRBV20-1 and TRBJ1-5; a weak D match, TRBD1 (6 bases). This CDR3 contains 13 residues. Trimming pared 6 bases from V and 4 bases from J, leaving 13 bases between. Germline values: CDR1 DFQATT, CDR2 SNEGSKA (reference sequence). This chain's CDR3 is CSAAGTPNQPQHF. The CDR3 coding sequence is TGCAGTGCAGCCGGGACACCGAATCAGCCCCAGCATTTT.

V is TRBV12-3 or TRBV12-4 and J is TRBJ2-3; 15 positions match TRBD2. CDR3 size: 17 residues. The V gene end was trimmed by 6 bases and the J gene end by 1 base; junction bases not matched to a gene: 5. CDR3 nucleotides: TGTGCCAGCAGCCCTGGGACTAGCGGGGGGCGCACAGATACGCAGTATTTT. Encoded protein: CASSPGTSGGRTDTQYF.

This clonotype appeared many times. The chain uses TRBV4-1 and TRBJ1-5; D unclear. Germline lookup yields CDR1 MGHRA and CDR2 YSYEKL. V was pared by 0 bases and J by 4 bases, with 4 bases between. The CDR3 contains 13 residues. The CDR3 region is CASSQDRNQPQHF. CDR3 nucleotide sequence: TGCGCCAGCAGCCAAGACAGAAATCAGCCCCAGCATTTT.

The J gene is TRBJ1-5, the V gene TRBV3-1, with a weak D call TRBD1 (5 bases). Per germline, CDR1 LGHDT and CDR2 YNNKEL (reference sequence). The length of the CDR3 is 15 residues. Trimming stripped 5 bases from V and 5 bases from J, with 16 bases between. The CDR3 coding sequence is TGTGCCAGCAGCACTGGGGCAGGGTGGGATCAGCCCCAGCATTTT. It specifies CASSTGAGWDQPQHF.

Ten or more counts support this clonotype. This rearrangement joins TRBV20-1 to TRBJ2-3; TRBD1 matches 11 bases. With 4 bases clipped from V and 4 bases from J, the junction kept 10 bases outside the gene matches. CDR1 is DFQATT, CDR2 SNEGSKA, per germline (reference sequence). The CDR3 consists of 16 residues. CDR3 amino acids: CSATGSGTGGSDTQYF. As DNA, the CDR3 is TGCAGTGCTACGGGCTCCGGGACAGGGGGTTCAGATACGCAGTATTTT.

The chain carries TRBV6-2 or TRBV6-3 and TRBJ2-2; D not certain. Trimming took off 8 bases at V and 5 bases at J, with 9 bases between the two ends. Germline CDR1 reads MNHEY; CDR2 reads SVGEGT. The CDR3 totals 12 residues. CDR3 amino acids: CASGIRTGELFF. CDR3 coding DNA: TGTGCCAGCGGCATAAGAACCGGGGAGCTGTTTTTT.

This clonotype appeared many times. This rearrangement joins TRBV29-1 to TRBJ1-1; 7 bases fit TRBD1. The ends lost 2 bases at V and 2 bases at J; junction bases unmatched: 8. CDR1 is SQVTM and CDR2 is ANQGSEA in the germline V gene. The CDR3 extends over 15 amino acids. The CDR3 here is CSVETQGLRNTEAFF. The CDR3 DNA follows: TGCAGCGTTGAAACACAGGGGCTTAGAAACACTGAAGCTTTCTTT.

The DNA for the CDR3 is TGCGCCAGCAGTGTGGGGGACAGGGGGACCAATGAGCAGTTCTTC. It specifies CASSVGDRGTNEQFF. The chain uses TRBV10-1 and TRBJ2-1; 11 bases are shared with TRBD1. The ends lost 4 bases at V and 6 bases at J; junction bases unmatched: 5. The CDR3 is 15 residues long. Germline CDR1 is WNHNN and CDR2 is SYGVQD (reference sequence).

This clonotype was seen at least ten times. The rearrangement links TRBV5-1 to TRBJ1-6; TRBD1 matches 11 bases. Trimming at V came to 5 bases and at J to 9 bases, leaving 13 bases not matched to a gene. There are 17 residues in the CDR3. The germline CDR1 and CDR2 sequences are SGHRS and YFSETQ. The CDR3 sequence is CASRILRTGGESSPLHF. In DNA, the CDR3 is TGCGCCAGCAGGATCCTTCGGACAGGGGGCGAGAGTTCACCCCTCCACTTT.

This clonotype came up many times. The junction does not match germline at one end; this may be a read error. J is TRBJ2-7 and V is TRBV28, with D tentatively TRBD1 (6 bases). The V gene's germline CDR1 is MDHEN and CDR2 SYDVKM. CDR3 length equals 12 residues. The DNA for the CDR3 is TGCGCCAGCAGCTTACAGGGATACGAGCAGTACTTC. It is translated as CASSLQGYEQYF.

This sequence joins TRBV7-9 and TRBJ2-1; D possibly uses TRBD1 or TRBD2 (5 bases each). Germline V gene data show CDR1 as SEHNR and CDR2 as FQNEAQ (reference sequence). Trimming removed 5 bases at V and 7 bases at J, with 18 bases between. The CDR3 is 15 amino acids. The DNA of the CDR3 is TGTGCCAGCAGCCGAATTGAGGGGAGTCTGAATGAGCAGTTCTTC. Encoded protein: CASSRIEGSLNEQFF.

The chain employs TRBV24-1 and TRBJ1-5, with D unresolved. Trimming pared 7 bases from V and 3 bases from J, leaving 12 bases between. This CDR3 has 14 amino acids. Germline V gene lookup returns CDR1 KGHDR and CDR2 SFDVKD. CDR3 DNA: TGTGCCACCAGCCCGGGGAAGGTCAATCAGCCCCAGCATTTT. This translates into CATSPGKVNQPQHF.

Ten or more counts support this clonotype. The CDR3 loop is CASSLGGQAHEQYF. The DNA for the CDR3 is TGTGCCAGCAGCCTAGGCGGACAGGCCCACGAGCAGTACTTC. The chain employs TRBV7-2 and TRBJ2-7; 7 bases map to TRBD1. The CDR3 totals 14 residues. Trimming cost V 5 bases and J 5 bases; bases outside gene matches: 9. Per the germline V gene, CDR1 is SGHTA and CDR2 is FQGNSA.

On this clonotype itself: A single base separates this from a much larger clone, so it may be a read error. J is TRBJ2-6 and V is TRBV7-9, with D unclear. CDR1 and CDR2 (germline): SEHNR, FQNEAQ (reference sequence). Trimming took off 5 bases at V and 0 bases at J, with 5 bases between the two ends. This CDR3 is 14 amino acids long. The CDR3 sequence: CASSPDSGANVLTF. CDR3 nucleotides: TGTGCCAGCAGCCCAGACTCTGGGGCCAACGTCCTGACTTTC.

This clonotype was counted ten times or more. CDR3 region: CMIEFGPDEAEAFF. Here the CDR3 DNA reads TGCATGATCGAATTCGGGCCCGATGAGGCTGAAGCTTTCTTT. This chain uses TRBV20-1 with TRBJ1-1; no clear D. The germline CDR1 and CDR2 sequences are DFQATT and SNEGSKA (reference sequence). CDR3 length: 14 residues.

This clonotype was seen only a few times. The rearrangement links TRBV7-2 to TRBJ2-5; possible D gene TRBD2, 7 bases. V was trimmed by 5 bases and J by 5 bases, leaving 15 bases between them. The CDR3 spans 14 residues. The germline V gene has CDR1 SGHTA and CDR2 FQGNSA. CDR3 protein: CASSPLRGGETQYF. DNA for the CDR3: TGTGCCAGCAGCCCCCTCAGGGGAGGGGAGACCCAGTACTTC.

The chain employs TRBV29-1 and TRBJ1-1; D is uncertain. Germline V CDR1 and CDR2: SQVTM, ANQGSEA. The CDR3 spans 13 residues. V was trimmed by 4 bases and J by 0 bases, leaving 9 bases between them. CDR3 coding DNA: TGCAGCGTTGGTGAGAGTTTGAACACTGAAGCTTTCTTT. This sequence encodes CSVGESLNTEAFF.

CDR3 nucleotides: TGTGCCAGCCTAGCCTTAACCGGGGAGCTGTTTTTT. This encodes CASLALTGELFF. The V and J genes are TRBV6-5 and TRBJ2-2; D perhaps matches TRBD2 (5 bases). Germline lookup yields CDR1 MNHEY and CDR2 SVGAGI. Trimming cost V 8 bases and J 5 bases, with 9 bases left between them. The CDR3 covers 12 residues.

The chain couples TRBV10-2 to TRBJ1-5, with TRBD1 matching over 7 bases. The V gene's germline CDR1 is WSHSY and CDR2 SAAADI. Germline trimming cut 5 bases from V and 4 bases from J; bases unmatched to any gene: 2. The CDR3 loop spans 13 amino acids. The CDR3 reads CASSSGGNQPQHF. The CDR3 DNA is TGCGCCAGCAGTTCAGGGGGAAATCAGCCCCAGCATTTT.

This clonotype was observed many times. This chain uses TRBV12-3 or TRBV12-4 with TRBJ1-1; D gene ambiguous. This CDR3 region has 14 residues. Trimming stripped 3 bases from V and 1 base from J, with 9 bases between. CDR3 sequence: CASSLVSENTEAFF. The CDR3, as DNA: TGTGCCAGCAGTTTGGTCAGCGAGAACACTGAAGCTTTCTTT.

This clonotype has only a few counts. This sequence joins TRBV20-1 and TRBJ2-2, with TRBD2 matching 10 bases. CDR3 length: 13 residues. The V gene's germline CDR1 is DFQATT and CDR2 SNEGSKA (reference sequence). Germline trimming cut 5 bases from V and 4 bases from J; bases unmatched to any gene: 1. The CDR3 DNA reads TGCAGTGCTCCTAGCGGGGGCACCGGGGAGCTGTTTTTT. Encoded protein: CSAPSGGTGELFF.

V and J are TRBV20-1 and TRBJ1-1; the D gene is possibly TRBD1 (6 bases). The germline V gene encodes CDR1 DFQATT and CDR2 SNEGSKA (reference sequence). The CDR3 loop spans 12 amino acids. The V end lost 3 bases, the J end lost 5 bases, and 10 bases lay between the germline ends. The CDR3 nucleotides are TGCAGTGCTAGCGAAGGGGGAACTGAAGCTTTCTTT. Protein sequence: CSASEGGTEAFF.

This clonotype was recorded many times. The chain combines TRBV10-3 with TRBJ2-3, with D unclear. The length of the CDR3 is 14 residues. Trimming took 2 bases from V and 4 from J, leaving 10 bases between them. Per germline, CDR1 ENHRY and CDR2 SYGVKD. The CDR3 DNA is TGTGCCATCAGTGAGCCCAGCCCGCCAGATACGCAGTATTTT. It is translated as CAISEPSPPDTQYF.

This clonotype was recorded many times. This chain uses TRBV28 with TRBJ2-3; no clear D. This CDR3 spans 15 amino acids. Deletions cut 6 bases from V and 2 bases from J, with 15 bases between. The germline gives CDR1 MDHEN, CDR2 SYDVKM. CDR3 sequence reads: CASSFHGPTTDTQYF. The CDR3 DNA reads as TGTGCCAGCAGCTTTCACGGGCCAACCACAGATACGCAGTATTTT. Drawing the rest from reference TRBV28 and TRBJ2-3, the complete variable domain is DVKVTQSSRYLVKRTGEKVFLECVQDMDHENMFWYRQDPGLGLRLIYFSYDVKMKEKGDIPEGYSVSREKKERFSLILESASTNQTSMYLCASSFHGPTTDTQYFGPGTRLTVL.

The chain recombines TRBV7-2 with TRBJ2-5, with D maybe TRBD2 (5 bases). Looked up from germline, CDR1 is SGHTA and CDR2 is FQGNSA. The length of the CDR3 is 11 residues. Deletions cut 1 base from V and 14 bases from J, with 11 bases between. CDR3 loop: CASSLEGDLYF. CDR3 nucleotides: TGTGCCAGCAGCTTAGAGGGAGACCTTTACTTC.

This clonotype was seen many times. V and J are TRBV6-2 or TRBV6-3 and TRBJ1-1; no clear D. The germline CDR1 and CDR2 sequences are MNHEY and SVGEGT. The CDR3 runs 13 residues. Trimming cost V 2 bases and J 3 bases, with 7 bases left between them. The CDR3 DNA reads as TGTGCCAGCAGTTACGTCCGGGACACTGAAGCTTTCTTT. Protein sequence: CASSYVRDTEAFF.

The sample holds a few counts of this clonotype. Here the CDR3 DNA reads TGTGCCAGCAGCCGAGACAGGGGCCCAGAGACCCAGTACTTC. This encodes CASSRDRGPETQYF. The chain is built from TRBV7-6 and TRBJ2-5; the match to TRBD1 covers 8 bases. The germline CDR1 and CDR2 sequences are SGHVS and FNYEAQ. After removal of 5 bases from V and 4 bases from J, the junction contained 6 bases not matched to a gene. There are 14 residues in the CDR3.